This TCR beta chain derives from a study of T cells in Graves' hyperthyroidism and ophthalmopathy. In its sample, this clonotype was seen many times. There were TCR beta CDR3 regions amplified from RNA transcripts. Primed by the HTBI set, a first-round RT-PCR was run on the TCR CDR3. In TCRdb, the multiplex PCR reads were re-called with MiXCR into one record per CDR3 protein. The data contain some 380,000 distinct CDR3 sequences, about 14% of them singletons. V lost 2 bases and J lost 5; bases outside the gene matches: 5. Germline CDR1 is SGHTA and CDR2 is FQGNSA. This CDR3 comprises 14 residues. The chain combines TRBV7-2 with TRBJ1-1; 7 bases line up with TRBD1. The TCR originated in a man aged 30 to 39 with Graves' hyperthyroidism that later progressed to Graves' ophthalmopathy. Sequencing input: blood. The CDR3 region is CASSLSGGQTEAFF. CDR3 sequence (DNA): TGTGCCAGCAGCTTATCAGGGGGACAAACTGAAGCTTTCTTT.